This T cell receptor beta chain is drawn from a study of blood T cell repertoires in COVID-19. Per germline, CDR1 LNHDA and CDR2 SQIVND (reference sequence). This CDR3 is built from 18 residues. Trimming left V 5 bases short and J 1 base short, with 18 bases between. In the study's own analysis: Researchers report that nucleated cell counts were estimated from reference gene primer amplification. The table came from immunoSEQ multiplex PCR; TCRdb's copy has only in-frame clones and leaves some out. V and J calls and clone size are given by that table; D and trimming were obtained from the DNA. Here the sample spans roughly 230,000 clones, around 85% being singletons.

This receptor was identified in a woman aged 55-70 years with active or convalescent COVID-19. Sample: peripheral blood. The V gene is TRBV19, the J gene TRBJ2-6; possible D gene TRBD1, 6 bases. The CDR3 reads CASSSDSGGGSGANVLTF. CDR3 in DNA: TGTGCCAGTAGTTCGGACAGTGGTGGAGGTTCTGGGGCCAACGTCCTGACTTTC.